Below, one T cell receptor (beta chain) is given with its context. Its target is not known. TCRdb processed the 5' RACE reads anew with MiXCR; each CDR3 protein has one entry. The sample yields 750,000 to 850,000 distinct CDR3 sequences, 10% to 15% seen once. This specimen comes from a study of CD8 T cells in ankylosing spondylitis. Findings of the study overall: Significant enrichment of disease-linked clones was reportedly seen in matched ankylosing spondylitis synovial fluid. In peripheral blood, disease-linked CD8+ clones occurred at relatively low frequencies. There was a TCR beta motif, made of several highly homologous variants, that appeared characteristic of ankylosing spondylitis blood.

This TCR derives from a male donor with ankylosing spondylitis. The sequencing input was blood, either unsorted or a sorted T cell fraction (not recorded which).

CDR3 sequence: CASSAGLAGGSDTQYF. In nucleotides, the CDR3 is TGTGCCAGCAGCGCGGGACTAGCGGGAGGATCAGATACGCAGTATTTT. The chain uses TRBV11-2 and TRBJ2-3, with 15 bases fitting TRBD2. J lost 4 bases, V lost 5 bases, and 4 bases had no gene match. This CDR3 region has 16 residues. CDR1 is SGHAT, CDR2 FQNNGV, per germline.